The entry that follows covers one TCR beta chain sequence. The sample belongs to a study of blood T cell repertoires in COVID-19. The germline V gene has CDR1 SGHAT and CDR2 FQNNGV. V lost 3 bases and J lost 3, with 13 bases in between. The CDR3 has 15 residues. Sequencing was performed with immunoSEQ multiplex PCR; in TCRdb, only in-frame clones are kept and a portion is missing. The sample records about 140,000 clones, 80% to 90% being singletons. Specimen: PBMCs or T cells enriched from blood (not recorded which). This clonotype was obtained from a woman between 45 and 65 years old with acute COVID-19. The V call is TRBV11-2, the J call TRBJ2-3; possible D gene TRBD2, 6 bases. For the CDR3, the DNA is TGTGCCAGCAGCTTTAACCGGGGAGGAACAGATACGCAGTATTTT. Translation gives CASSFNRGGTDTQYF.